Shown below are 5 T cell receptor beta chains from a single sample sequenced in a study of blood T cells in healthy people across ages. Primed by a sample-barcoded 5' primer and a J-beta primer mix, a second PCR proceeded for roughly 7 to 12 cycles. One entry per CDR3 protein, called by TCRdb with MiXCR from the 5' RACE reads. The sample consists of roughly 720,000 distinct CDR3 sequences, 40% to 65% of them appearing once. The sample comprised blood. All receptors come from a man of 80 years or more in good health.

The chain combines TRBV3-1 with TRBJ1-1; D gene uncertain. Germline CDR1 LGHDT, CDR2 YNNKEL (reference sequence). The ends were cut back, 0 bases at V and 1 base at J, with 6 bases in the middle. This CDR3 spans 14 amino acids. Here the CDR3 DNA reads TGTGCCAGCAGCCAAGATCTTCGGAACACTGAAGCTTTCTTT. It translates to CASSQDLRNTEAFF.

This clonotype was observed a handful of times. The CDR3 coding sequence is TGCGCCAGCAGCTTATCTAGCGGGAGCCCCAGGGGGGATGAGCAGTTCTTC. Translation: CASSLSSGSPRGDEQFF. The rearrangement uses TRBV5-1 and TRBJ2-1, with 10 bases aligning to TRBD2. Germline trimming cut 2 bases from V and 8 bases from J; bases unmatched to any gene: 13. The CDR3 is 17 amino acids. Germline assignment: CDR1 SGHRS and CDR2 YFSETQ.

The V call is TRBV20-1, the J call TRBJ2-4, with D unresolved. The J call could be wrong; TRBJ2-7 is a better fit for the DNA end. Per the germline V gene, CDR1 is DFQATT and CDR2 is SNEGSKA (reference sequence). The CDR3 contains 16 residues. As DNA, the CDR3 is TGCAGTGCTAGAGAAACGGGTCGGAGTGACCTCTACGAGCAGTACTTC. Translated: CSARETGRSDLYEQYF.

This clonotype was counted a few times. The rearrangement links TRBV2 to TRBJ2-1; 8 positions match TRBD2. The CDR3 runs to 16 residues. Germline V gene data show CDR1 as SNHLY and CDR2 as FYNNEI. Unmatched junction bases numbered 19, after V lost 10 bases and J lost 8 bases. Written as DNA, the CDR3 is TGTGCCACCAGCAGTGAGGGTAGCGGGGATGGCCATGAGCAGTTCTTC. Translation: CATSSEGSGDGHEQFF.

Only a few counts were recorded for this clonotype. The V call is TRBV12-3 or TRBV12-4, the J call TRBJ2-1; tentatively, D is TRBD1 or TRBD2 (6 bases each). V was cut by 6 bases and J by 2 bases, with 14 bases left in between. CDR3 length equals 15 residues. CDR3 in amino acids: CASRRGSGPYNEQFF. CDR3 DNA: TGTGCCAGCAGGAGGGGGAGCGGGCCCTACAATGAGCAGTTCTTC.